Detailed here is one TCR beta chain. Its specificity is not known. Researchers ran the PCR with 60 Vbeta and 13 Jbeta primers. Only in-frame clones appear in the TCRdb table, and some are missing; sequencing was by immunoSEQ multiplex PCR. In the table there are around 100,000 clones, around 77% of which are singletons. The data were taken from a study of cytomegalovirus exposure and HLA in healthy donors. Study-level information: Clustering assigned approximately 78% of the roughly 430 genotyped donors to the Caucasian-associated ancestry cluster.

Germline CDR1 reads SGHNT; CDR2 reads YENEEA. The CDR3 runs 17 residues. V lost 6 bases, J lost 6 bases, and 10 bases stayed unmatched. Points from the study as a whole: Later analysis suggested most CMV-associated TCR beta chains were HLA-restricted. There were reportedly fewer N-insertions in an Asian-associated ancestry cluster than the roughly 680-donor mean, in a later analysis. In a later analysis, at a false discovery rate of 0.05, under 20,000 TCR beta sequences were associated with HLA alleles.

The TCR originated in a woman aged 25 to 39 in good health and CMV-seropositive. The J gene is TRBJ2-2, the V gene TRBV11-3, with TRBD2 matching over 13 bases. What was sequenced was PBMCs. CDR3 DNA sequence: TGTGCCAGCAGTTCTGAGTGGACTAGCGGGAGATCCGGGGAGCTGTTTTTT. This codes for CASSSEWTSGRSGELFF.